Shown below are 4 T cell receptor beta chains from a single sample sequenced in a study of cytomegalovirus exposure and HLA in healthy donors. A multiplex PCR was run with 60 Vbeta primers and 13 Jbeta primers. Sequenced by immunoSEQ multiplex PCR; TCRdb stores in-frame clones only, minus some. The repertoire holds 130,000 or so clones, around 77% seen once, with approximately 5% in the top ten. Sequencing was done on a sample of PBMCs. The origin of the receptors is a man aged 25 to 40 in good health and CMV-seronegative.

CDR3 residues: CSVATGLSYNEQFF. The CDR3 DNA reads TGCAGCGTCGCGACAGGGCTCTCCTACAATGAGCAGTTCTTC. V and J are TRBV29-1 and TRBJ2-1, with TRBD1 matching over 7 bases. The CDR3 contains 14 residues. Germline V CDR1 and CDR2: SQVTM, ANQGSEA. With V trimmed by 6 bases and J by 0 bases, 5 bases remained unmatched.

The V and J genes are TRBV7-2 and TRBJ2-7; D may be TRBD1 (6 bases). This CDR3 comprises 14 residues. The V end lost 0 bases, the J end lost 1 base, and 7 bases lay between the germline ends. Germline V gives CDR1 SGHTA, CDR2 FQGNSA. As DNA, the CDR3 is TGTGCCAGCAGCTTAGCAGGGGGATCCTACGAGCAGTACTTC. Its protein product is CASSLAGGSYEQYF.

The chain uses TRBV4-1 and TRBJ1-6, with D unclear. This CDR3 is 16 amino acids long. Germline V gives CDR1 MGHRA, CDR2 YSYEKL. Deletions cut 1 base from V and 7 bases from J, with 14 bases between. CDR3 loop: CASSQGGGERNSPLHF. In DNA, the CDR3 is TGCGCCAGCAGCCAAGGAGGCGGGGAACGCAATTCACCCCTCCACTTT.

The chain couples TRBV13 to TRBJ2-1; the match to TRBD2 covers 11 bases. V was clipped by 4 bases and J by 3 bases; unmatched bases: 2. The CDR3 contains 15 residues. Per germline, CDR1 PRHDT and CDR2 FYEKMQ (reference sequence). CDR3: CASSSGTSGYNEQFF. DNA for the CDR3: TGTGCCAGCAGCTCCGGGACTAGCGGCTACAATGAGCAGTTCTTC.